A selection of T cell receptor beta chains follows, all from one sample in a study of cytomegalovirus exposure and HLA in healthy donors. Here immunoSEQ multiplex PCR was the method, and the copy in TCRdb shows in-frame clones only, minus some. Here the sample spans 150,000 to 250,000 clones, roughly 85% being singletons. The specimen was PBMCs. Receptors originate from a woman in her 50s in good health and CMV-seronegative. CDR3s include the opening cysteine and the closing phenylalanine or tryptophan. A D gene is named only where the DNA matches it firmly. For some rows the clone size is stated as once, few or many, or as a class when expanded; others skip it.

v_call	clone_size	d_call	j_call	cdr3_aa	cdr3_nt
TRBV20-1	.	.	TRBJ1-2	CSEGRGYGYTF	TGCAGTGAGGGCAGGGGCTATGGCTACACCTTC
TRBV19	.	.	TRBJ1-2	CASSTKNQGSGYGYTF	TGTGCCAGTAGTACAAAAAATCAGGGTTCTGGCTATGGCTACACCTTC
TRBV18	.	.	TRBJ1-4	CASSSNGGVSSEKLFF	TGTGCCAGCTCTTCGAACGGCGGGGTATCTTCTGAAAAACTGTTTTTT
TRBV5-4	.	.	TRBJ1-2	CASRLGGSYGYTF	TGTGCCAGCAGGCTCGGAGGGAGTTATGGCTACACCTTC
TRBV10-2	.	TRBD1	TRBJ1-3	CASGTGAGNTIYF	TGCGCCAGCGGAACAGGGGCAGGAAACACCATATATTTT
TRBV15	.	.	TRBJ2-7	CATSPGRTLYEQYF	TGTGCCACCAGCCCGGGGAGGACGCTCTACGAGCAGTACTTC
TRBV29-1	once	TRBD1	TRBJ2-4	CSVQGVAKNIQYF	TGCAGCGTGCAGGGGGTAGCCAAAAACATTCAGTACTTC
TRBV19	.	.	TRBJ1-4	CASSMTWGGNEKLFF	TGTGCCAGTAGTATGACTTGGGGGGGTAATGAAAAACTGTTTTTT
TRBV27	.	TRBD1	TRBJ1-2	CASSSRDSPLYGYTF	TGTGCCAGCAGTTCAAGGGACAGCCCCCTCTATGGCTACACCTTC
TRBV6-5	.	.	TRBJ1-1	CASSYLGSNTEAFF	TGTGCCAGCAGTTACTTGGGGAGCAACACTGAAGCTTTCTTT
TRBV11-2	.	.	TRBJ1-1	CASSLLVGGDTEAFF	TGTGCCAGCAGCTTATTGGTAGGCGGGGACACTGAAGCTTTCTTT
TRBV7-9	.	.	TRBJ2-3	CASSLDPTGDTQYF	TGTGCCAGCAGCTTAGATCCAACGGGAGATACGCAGTATTTT
TRBV7-9	.	TRBD1	TRBJ2-2	CASSLAQGSAGELFF	TGTGCCAGCAGCTTAGCACAGGGGTCGGCCGGGGAGCTGTTTTTT
TRBV7-8	.	.	TRBJ2-3	CASSLGEVSTDTQYF	TGTGCCAGCAGCTTGGGGGAGGTTAGCACAGATACGCAGTATTTT
TRBV14	.	.	TRBJ1-2	CASSQNGGGYTF	TGTGCCAGCAGCCAAAACGGGGGTGGCTACACCTTC
TRBV28	.	.	TRBJ2-7	CATGSWHQAYEQYF	TGTGCCACGGGGAGTTGGCACCAAGCCTACGAGCAGTACTTC
TRBV7-8	.	TRBD2	TRBJ2-1	CASSFRTSGSSYNEQFF	TGTGCCAGCAGCTTCCGGACTAGCGGGAGCTCCTACAATGAGCAGTTCTTC
TRBV30	.	TRBD1	TRBJ2-5	CAWNPTGLQTQYF	TGTGCCTGGAATCCGACAGGGTTGCAGACCCAGTACTTC
TRBV9	.	TRBD2	TRBJ2-2	CASSVVVSGGPGELFF	TGTGCCAGCAGCGTAGTGGTTTCGGGGGGGCCCGGGGAGCTGTTTTTT
TRBV5-1	.	.	TRBJ2-1	CASSLGASSYNEQFF	TGCGCCAGCAGCTTGGGGGCCAGCTCCTACAATGAGCAGTTCTTC
TRBV10-3	once	TRBD1	TRBJ2-7	CAILSHRDRGFLGEQYF	TGTGCCATCCTAAGCCATCGGGACAGGGGTTTTCTCGGCGAGCAGTACTTC
TRBV5-8	.	TRBD2	TRBJ2-3	CASSSYSSGGSQYF	TGTGCCAGCAGCTCTTATTCTAGCGGGGGGTCCCAGTATTTT
TRBV11-2	few	.	TRBJ2-1	CASSLAVGSLTYNEQFF	TGTGCCAGCAGCTTAGCGGTCGGGAGCTTGACCTACAATGAGCAGTTCTTC
TRBV18	.	.	TRBJ1-1	CATAGRSDTEAFF	TGTGCCACCGCGGGGCGGTCGGACACTGAAGCTTTCTTT
TRBV30	.	TRBD2	TRBJ2-7	CAWRGLAGEQYF	TGTGCCTGGAGGGGACTAGCGGGCGAGCAGTACTTC
TRBV7-9	.	TRBD2	TRBJ2-1	CASSPGLAGGPSSYNEQFF	TGTGCCAGCAGCCCCGGACTAGCGGGAGGGCCGTCCTCCTACAATGAGCAGTTCTTC
TRBV5-1	.	TRBD2	TRBJ2-3	CASRHSGKGDTQYF	TGCGCCAGCAGACATAGCGGGAAGGGCGATACGCAGTATTTT
TRBV6-5	.	.	TRBJ2-7	CASSFSRPGNDEQYF	TGTGCCAGCAGTTTCTCGCGCCCAGGGAACGACGAGCAGTACTTC
TRBV29-1	.	.	TRBJ2-5	CSVRNWGRGGETQYF	TGCAGCGTTCGGAACTGGGGCAGGGGCGGAGAGACCCAGTACTTC
TRBV6-1	once	.	TRBJ1-1	CASSHPTAGNTEAFF	TGTGCCAGCAGTCACCCTACGGCAGGGAACACTGAAGCTTTCTTT
TRBV7-8	.	.	TRBJ1-4	CASSLQGRGGEKLFF	TGTGCCAGCAGCTTACAAGGCAGGGGAGGGGAAAAACTGTTTTTT
TRBV7-9	.	.	TRBJ2-1	CASSLERVSNEQFF	TGTGCCAGCAGCCTAGAGCGGGTTAGCAATGAGCAGTTCTTC
TRBV10-3	few	.	TRBJ2-2	CAIRGENTGELFF	TGTGCCATCAGGGGCGAGAACACCGGGGAGCTGTTTTTT
TRBV7-9	few	TRBD1	TRBJ2-1	CASSPRGTGNEQFF	TGTGCCAGCAGCCCCCGGGGGACAGGGAATGAGCAGTTCTTC
TRBV19	.	TRBD2	TRBJ2-3	CASSRGLAGGPNTDTQYF	TGTGCCAGTAGTAGGGGCCTCGCGGGAGGCCCAAACACAGATACGCAGTATTTT
TRBV27	.	.	TRBJ2-1	CASSPTGKGGNEQFF	TGTGCCAGCAGTCCGACAGGGAAAGGGGGGAATGAGCAGTTCTTC
TRBV18	.	.	TRBJ1-2	CASQPVGEGHYGYTF	TGTGCCAGCCAACCTGTAGGGGAAGGGCACTATGGCTACACCTTC
TRBV2	.	TRBD1	TRBJ1-4	CASRRTGGTTNEKLFF	TGTGCCAGCAGACGGACAGGGGGCACAACTAATGAAAAACTGTTTTTT
TRBV5-6	once	TRBD1	TRBJ2-7	CASSPDRGYEQYF	TGTGCCAGCAGCCCAGACAGGGGCTACGAGCAGTACTTC
TRBV7-2	.	.	TRBJ2-2	CASSPGGRNTGELFF	TGTGCCAGCAGCCCCGGTGGGCGGAACACCGGGGAGCTGTTTTTT
TRBV28	few	.	TRBJ2-7	CASSVIPTYEQYF	TGTGCCAGCAGTGTTATCCCTACCTACGAGCAGTACTTC
TRBV10-3	few	.	TRBJ1-1	CAISDSDSTEAFF	TGTGCCATCAGTGACTCGGACAGCACTGAAGCTTTCTTT
TRBV2	.	TRBD2	TRBJ2-6	CASRPGGGRTGANVLTF	TGTGCCAGCCGGCCGGGGGGCGGGAGGACCGGGGCCAACGTCCTGACTTTC
TRBV28	.	TRBD1	TRBJ2-5	CASRQGSETQYF	TGTGCCAGCAGACAGGGGAGCGAGACCCAGTACTTC
TRBV11-2	.	.	TRBJ2-7	CASSLSVGAYEQYF	TGTGCCAGCAGCTTATCCGTGGGAGCATACGAGCAGTACTTC
TRBV9	few	TRBD1	TRBJ1-6	CASSNPVQGARENSPLHF	TGTGCCAGCAGCAACCCTGTACAGGGGGCAAGGGAAAATTCACCCCTCCACTTT
TRBV5-1	.	.	TRBJ2-2	CASSLVVSSAGELFF	TGCGCCAGCAGCTTGGTTGTTAGCTCAGCCGGGGAGCTGTTTTTT
TRBV14	.	.	TRBJ1-3	CASSYNRVSFRFPPGNTIYF	TGTGCCAGCAGCTACAACAGGGTCTCCTTCCGATTCCCACCTGGAAACACCATATATTTT
TRBV29-1	.	.	TRBJ1-1	CSVERGGDTEAFF	TGCAGCGTTGAACGAGGGGGGGACACTGAAGCTTTCTTT
TRBV5-1	.	TRBD1	TRBJ2-7	CASSWDRANYEQYF	TGCGCCAGCAGCTGGGACAGGGCCAACTACGAGCAGTACTTC
TRBV28	.	.	TRBJ1-1	CASSPVRGRITEAFF	TGTGCCAGCAGCCCCGTTAGGGGCCGGATAACTGAAGCTTTCTTT
TRBV5-1	.	.	TRBJ2-5	CASSQTVTQETQYF	TGCGCCAGCAGCCAAACGGTTACCCAAGAGACCCAGTACTTC
TRBV28	.	.	TRBJ2-3	CASRPQGATDTQYF	TGTGCCAGCAGACCACAGGGAGCGACAGATACGCAGTATTTT
TRBV28	.	.	TRBJ2-7	CASSSRPQGLYEQYF	TGTGCCAGCAGTTCACGTCCTCAGGGGTTATACGAGCAGTACTTC
TRBV15	.	TRBD2	TRBJ2-5	CATSRVGLARETQYF	TGTGCCACCAGCAGAGTAGGACTAGCGAGAGAGACCCAGTACTTC
TRBV15	.	TRBD1	TRBJ1-2	CATSRDEATGANYGYTF	TGTGCCACCAGCAGAGATGAGGCCACAGGGGCGAACTATGGCTACACCTTC
TRBV6-4	.	TRBD2	TRBJ2-1	CASSESGRAGYNEQFF	TGTGCCAGCAGTGAAAGCGGGAGGGCGGGCTACAATGAGCAGTTCTTC
TRBV27	.	TRBD2	TRBJ2-7	CASSLRGRTYEQYF	TGTGCCAGCAGTTTGCGCGGGAGGACCTACGAGCAGTACTTC
TRBV13	.	.	TRBJ2-1	CASSQGGDEQFF	TGTGCCAGCAGCCAAGGGGGGGATGAGCAGTTCTTC
TRBV10-3	.	.	TRBJ2-7	CAISDGISYEQYF	TGTGCCATCAGTGACGGGATATCCTACGAGCAGTACTTC